These 7 T cell receptor beta chains originate from one sample sequenced in a study of T cells expressing NK-cell markers. TCRdb reworked the 5' RACE reads into one entry per CDR3 protein, no DNA. Listed are approximately 440,000 distinct CDR3 sequences; more than 1.4% falls within the top ten. Sequencing used blood T cells: a sorted CD56 or NKG2C T cell subset, CD4+ or CD8+ T cells, or bulk PBMC T cells (not recorded which). The receptors stem from a woman aged 45-65 years in good health.

The chain has TRBV7-9 and TRBJ2-6; the D gene TCRdb calls, TRBD1, cannot be checked with no DNA. Germline loops: CDR1 SEHNR, CDR2 FQNEAQ (reference sequence). There are 17 residues in the CDR3. The CDR3: CASRPRDRFSGANVLTF.

The chain joins TRBV12-3 or TRBV12-4 to TRBJ1-1. This CDR3 has 11 amino acids. The CDR3 here is CASSFSGEAFF.

J is TRBJ2-2 and V is TRBV29-1; the D gene TCRdb calls, TRBD1, cannot be checked with no DNA. The length of the CDR3 is 14 residues. The germline CDR1 and CDR2 sequences are SQVTM and ANQGSEA. The CDR3 sequence: CSVEWSQITGELFF.

This rearrangement joins TRBV20-1 to TRBJ2-1; TCRdb designates TRBD2, a call that cannot be tested without DNA. The CDR3 is made up of 15 amino acids. Germline values: CDR1 DFQATT, CDR2 SNEGSKA (reference sequence). CDR3 residues: CSAPDPSGSLNEQFF.

The chain employs TRBV6-5 and TRBJ1-1; lacking DNA, the TRBD1 call made by TCRdb goes unchecked. Germline V CDR1 and CDR2: MNHEY, SVGAGI. The length of the CDR3 is 11 residues. CDR3 amino acids: CASSNGARAFF.

The chain uses TRBV20-1 and TRBJ2-3; without DNA, the TCRdb call of TRBD2 cannot be checked. CDR1 is DFQATT, CDR2 SNEGSKA, per germline (reference sequence). This CDR3 is 15 amino acids long. The CDR3 is CSAPHGGLVMDTQYF.

J is TRBJ2-1 and V is TRBV5-1. Germline values: CDR1 SGHRS, CDR2 YFSETQ. The CDR3 covers 15 residues. The CDR3 loop reads CASSLEVRFGNEQFF.